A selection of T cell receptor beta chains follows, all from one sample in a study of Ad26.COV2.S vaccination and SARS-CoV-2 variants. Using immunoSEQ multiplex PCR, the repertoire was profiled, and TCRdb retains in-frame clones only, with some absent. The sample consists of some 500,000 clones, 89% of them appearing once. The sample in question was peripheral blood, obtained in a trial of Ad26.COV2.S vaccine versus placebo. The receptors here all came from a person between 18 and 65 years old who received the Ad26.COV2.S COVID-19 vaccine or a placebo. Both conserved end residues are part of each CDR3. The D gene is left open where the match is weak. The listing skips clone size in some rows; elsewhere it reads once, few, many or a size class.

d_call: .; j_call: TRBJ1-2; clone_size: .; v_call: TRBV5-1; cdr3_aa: CASSLQGPNYGYTF; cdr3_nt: TGCGCCAGCAGCCTACAGGGTCCTAACTATGGCTACACCTTC
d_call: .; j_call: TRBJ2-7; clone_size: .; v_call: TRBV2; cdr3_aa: CASSEQGSYEQYF; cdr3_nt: TGTGCCAGCAGTGAACAGGGGTCCTACGAGCAGTACTTC
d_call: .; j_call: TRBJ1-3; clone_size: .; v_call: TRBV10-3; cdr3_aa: CAIRGSDSGNTIYF; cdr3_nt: TGTGCCATCAGGGGGTCTGATTCTGGAAACACCATATATTTT
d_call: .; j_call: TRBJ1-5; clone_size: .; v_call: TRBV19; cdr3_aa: CASRKRGGTSNQPQHF; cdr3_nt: TGTGCCAGTAGAAAGCGGGGGGGCACGAGCAATCAGCCCCAGCATTTT
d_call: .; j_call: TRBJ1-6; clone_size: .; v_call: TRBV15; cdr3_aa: CATSRDPAFYNSPLHF; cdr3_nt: TGTGCCACCAGCAGAGATCCGGCCTTCTATAATTCACCCCTCCACTTT
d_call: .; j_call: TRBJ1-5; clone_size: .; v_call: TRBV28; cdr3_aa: CASSPLGQPQHF; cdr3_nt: TGTGCCAGCAGCCCTTTGGGTCAGCCCCAGCATTTT
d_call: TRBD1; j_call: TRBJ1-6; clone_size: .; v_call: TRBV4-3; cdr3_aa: CASSQDRGVDSPLHF; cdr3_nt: TGCGCCAGCAGCCAGGACAGGGGTGTGGATTCACCCCTCCACTTT
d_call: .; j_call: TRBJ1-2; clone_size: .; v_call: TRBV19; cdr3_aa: CASSDGSFGSYGYTF; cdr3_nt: TGTGCCAGTAGCGATGGCAGTTTCGGTTCGTATGGCTACACCTTC
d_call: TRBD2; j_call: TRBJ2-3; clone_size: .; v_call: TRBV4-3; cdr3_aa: CASSQDPPLAGTTDTQYF; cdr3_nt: TGCGCCAGCAGCCAAGATCCCCCTCTAGCGGGGACCACAGATACGCAGTATTTT
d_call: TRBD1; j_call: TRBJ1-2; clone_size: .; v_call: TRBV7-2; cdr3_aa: CASTHRQGSDTGYTF; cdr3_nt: TGTGCCAGCACCCATAGACAGGGATCGGATACTGGCTACACCTTC
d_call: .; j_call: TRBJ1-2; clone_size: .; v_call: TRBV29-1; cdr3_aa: CSVDDKFYGYTF; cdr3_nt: TGCAGCGTCGATGACAAGTTCTATGGCTACACCTTC
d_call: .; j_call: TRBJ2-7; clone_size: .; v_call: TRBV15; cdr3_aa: CATSRDRASYEQYF; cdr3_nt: TGTGCCACCAGCAGGGACAGAGCCTCCTACGAGCAGTACTTC
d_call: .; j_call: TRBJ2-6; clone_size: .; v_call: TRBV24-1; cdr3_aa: CATSDPLAPVLTF; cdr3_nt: TGTGCCACCAGTGACCCCCTCGCCCCGGTCCTGACTTTC
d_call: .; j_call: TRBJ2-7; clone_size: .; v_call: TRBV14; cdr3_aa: CASRLDGGYEQYF; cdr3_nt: TGTGCCAGCAGACTTGATGGGGGGTACGAGCAGTACTTC
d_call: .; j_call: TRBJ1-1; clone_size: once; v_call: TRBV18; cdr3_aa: CASSQAVENTEAFF; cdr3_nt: TGTGCCAGCTCACAGGCGGTCGAGAACACTGAAGCTTTCTTT
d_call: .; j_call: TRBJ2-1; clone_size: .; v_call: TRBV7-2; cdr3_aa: CAAATSSYNEQFF; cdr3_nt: TGTGCCGCAGCTACGAGCTCCTACAATGAGCAGTTCTTC
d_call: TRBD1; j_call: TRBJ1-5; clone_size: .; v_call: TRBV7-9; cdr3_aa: CASSRTGGNQPQHF; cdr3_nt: TGTGCCAGCAGCCGTACAGGGGGCAATCAGCCCCAGCATTTT
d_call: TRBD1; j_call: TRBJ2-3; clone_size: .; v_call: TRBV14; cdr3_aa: CASSFRTGDTDTQYF; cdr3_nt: TGTGCCAGCAGCTTTCGGACAGGAGACACAGATACGCAGTATTTT
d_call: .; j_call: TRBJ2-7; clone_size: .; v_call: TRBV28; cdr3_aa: CASKLAGGTYEQYF; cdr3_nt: TGTGCCAGCAAATTGGCAGGGGGGACCTACGAGCAGTACTTC
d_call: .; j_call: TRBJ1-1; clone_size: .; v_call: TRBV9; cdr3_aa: CASSVTRENTEAFF; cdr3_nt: TGTGCCAGCAGCGTGACAAGGGAGAACACTGAAGCTTTCTTT
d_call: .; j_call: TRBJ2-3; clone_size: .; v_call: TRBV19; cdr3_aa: CASSNSFSTDTQYF; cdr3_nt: TGTGCCAGTAGTAACTCCTTCAGCACAGATACGCAGTATTTT
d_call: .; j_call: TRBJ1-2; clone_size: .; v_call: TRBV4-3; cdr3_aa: CASSQGVGGNYGYTF; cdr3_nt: TGCGCCAGCAGCCAGGGGGTGGGAGGCAATTATGGCTACACCTTC
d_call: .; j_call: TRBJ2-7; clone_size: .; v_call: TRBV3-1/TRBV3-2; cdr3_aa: CASSLQGSSYEQYF; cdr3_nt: TGTGCCAGCAGCTTACAGGGTAGCTCCTACGAGCAGTACTTC
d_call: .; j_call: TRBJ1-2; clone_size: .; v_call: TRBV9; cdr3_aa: CASSASITWQSYGYTF; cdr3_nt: TGTGCCAGCAGCGCCTCAATTACTTGGCAGTCCTATGGCTACACCTTC